This entry lists 11 T cell receptor beta chains sequenced from one sample in a study of CXCR4 blockade with PD-1 therapy in pancreatic cancer. Generated by immunoSEQ multiplex PCR, the TCRdb table keeps only in-frame clones and is missing some. The sample holds several thousand clones, about 60% seen once. The sample was tumor tissue. Source of these receptors: a human donor with pancreatic ductal adenocarcinoma.

In its sample, this clone ranks as medium-sized. The chain links TRBV9 to TRBJ2-7; D is perhaps TRBD1 (6 bases). Germline V lookup: CDR1 SGDLS, CDR2 YYNGEE. The CDR3 extends over 14 amino acids. Trimming left V 4 bases short and J 4 bases short, with 15 bases between. The chain's CDR3 is CASSPYTGFYEQYF. CDR3 nucleotides: TGTGCCAGCAGCCCCTACACAGGGTTTTACGAGCAGTACTTC.

The chain joins TRBV18 to TRBJ1-4, with D hard to call. CDR3 length: 13 amino acids. Trimming stripped 6 bases from V and 8 bases from J, with 13 bases between. The germline V gene has CDR1 KGHSH and CDR2 LQKENI. CDR3 loop: CASSPREREKLFF. CDR3 nucleotides: TGTGCCAGCTCCCCAAGAGAGAGAGAAAAACTGTTTTTT.

The rearrangement links TRBV10-3 to TRBJ2-3; 7 bases align to TRBD2. With 3 bases clipped from V and 3 bases from J, the junction kept 6 bases outside the gene matches. Germline lookup yields CDR1 ENHRY and CDR2 SYGVKD. The CDR3 covers 15 residues. The CDR3 reads CAISDQRDITDTQYF. The DNA for the CDR3 is TGTGCCATCAGTGACCAGCGGGATATAACAGATACGCAGTATTTT.

This clone was detected only a few times. CDR3 amino acids: CASSDRPNEKLFF. The CDR3 DNA is TGTGCCAGCAGTGACAGGCCTAATGAAAAACTGTTTTTT. V usage is TRBV6-8 and J usage is TRBJ1-4; possible D gene TRBD1, 6 bases. This CDR3 spans 13 amino acids. V was pared by 5 bases and J by 3 bases, with 7 bases between. In germline, CDR1 is MNHGY, CDR2 SAAAGT.

This clone was observed once. V is TRBV5-1 and J is TRBJ2-5, with D perhaps matching TRBD2 (11 bases). V was clipped by 5 bases and J by 4 bases, with 18 bases between them. The CDR3 sequence is 15 residues long. From germline, CDR1 is SGHRS and CDR2 YFSETQ. The DNA for the CDR3 is TGCGCCAGCAGGACTAGCGGGGACAGGGGAGAGACCCAGTACTTC. This sequence encodes CASRTSGDRGETQYF.

There are a few counts of this clone. The chain combines TRBV7-6 with TRBJ2-3; D ambiguous. The V gene's germline CDR1 is SGHVS and CDR2 FNYEAQ. The ends were cut back, 2 bases at V and 1 base at J, with 10 bases in the middle. The CDR3 covers 15 residues. The CDR3 DNA sequence: TGTGCCAGCAGCTTATACGAACGGGGCACAGATACGCAGTATTTT. Translated, it gives CASSLYERGTDTQYF.

This clone has just a few counts. The rearrangement links TRBV11-1 to TRBJ2-3, with D unresolved. This CDR3 has 16 residues. The germline CDR1 and CDR2 sequences are SGHAT and FQDESV (reference sequence). The V gene lost 1 base and the J gene lost 5 bases, with 16 bases spanning the gap. The CDR3 DNA is TGTGCCAGCAGCTTAGGGGCCAATCTGCACGGAGATACGCAGTATTTT. Translated, it gives CASSLGANLHGDTQYF.

The CDR3 here is CARKDGSGELFF. The CDR3, as DNA: TGTGCCCGAAAAGACGGCTCCGGGGAGCTGTTTTTT. This chain joins TRBV30 and TRBJ2-2; D unclear. V was trimmed by 8 bases and J by 6 bases, leaving 13 bases between them. Germline values: CDR1 GTSNPN, CDR2 SVGIG (reference sequence). The CDR3 sequence is 12 residues long.

The rearrangement links TRBV30 to TRBJ2-7; D perhaps matches TRBD2 (6 bases). The CDR3 contains 15 residues. CDR1 is GTSNPN, CDR2 SVGIG, per germline (reference sequence). Trimming took 1 base from V and 5 from J, leaving 18 bases between them. The CDR3 loop is CAWSAPNLAKDEQYF. CDR3 in DNA: TGTGCCTGGAGTGCACCGAACCTAGCGAAGGACGAGCAGTACTTC.

The chain employs TRBV5-1 and TRBJ2-3, with 7 nucleotides matching TRBD1. There are 16 residues in the CDR3. The V gene's germline CDR1 is SGHRS and CDR2 YFSETQ. Losses at the gene ends were 0 bases for V and 2 bases for J; bases not matched to a gene: 6. CDR3 in amino acids: CASSLEPGQSTDTQYF. The CDR3 nucleotides are TGCGCCAGCAGCTTGGAACCGGGACAGTCCACAGATACGCAGTATTTT.

This clone has more than one count but fewer than ten. The chain has TRBV2 and TRBJ2-3; tentatively, D is TRBD2 (5 bases). Trimming cost V 4 bases and J 6 bases, with 11 bases left between them. This CDR3 region has 13 residues. Per the germline V gene, CDR1 is SNHLY and CDR2 is FYNNEI. CDR3 DNA sequence: TGTGCCAGCAGTGGGGATCAGCGGGATACGCAGTATTTT. Its translation: CASSGDQRDTQYF.